A single sample is the source of the 7 T cell receptor beta chains below, sequenced in a study of blood T cell repertoires in COVID-19. TCRdb's table, derived via immunoSEQ multiplex PCR, lists solely in-frame clones and lacks some. Among just over 150,000 clones listed, 65% to 90% were seen once. Sample: peripheral blood. These TCRs come from a woman aged 45-65 years with acute or convalescent COVID-19.

This CDR3 reads CRASSGGYNEQFF. The CDR3 coding sequence is TGCAGGGCCAGTAGCGGGGGGTACAATGAGCAGTTCTTC. This sequence joins TRBV20-1 and TRBJ2-1; the match to TRBD2 covers 10 bases. CDR1 is DFQATT, CDR2 SNEGSKA, per germline (reference sequence). The CDR3 runs to 13 residues.

The sample holds one count of this clone. The V and J genes are TRBV9 and TRBJ2-4; maybe TRBD2 (6 bases). V was cut by 0 bases and J by 8 bases, with 9 bases left in between. Per the germline V gene, CDR1 is SGDLS and CDR2 is YYNGEE. The CDR3 runs 13 residues. The CDR3 protein is CASSVGGGDIQYF. Written as DNA, the CDR3 is TGTGCCAGCAGCGTAGGAGGAGGGGACATTCAGTACTTC. Full variable domain (outside the CDR3, taken from reference TRBV9 and TRBJ2-4): DSGVTQTPKHLITATGQRVTLRCSPRSGDLSVYWYQQSLDQGLQFLIQYYNGEERAKGNILERFSAQQFPDLHSELNLSSLELGDSALYFCASSVGGGDIQYFGAGTRLSVL.

The table lists this clone with a count of one. The J gene is TRBJ1-2, the V gene TRBV11-2; TRBD1 is a possible D gene (6 bases). V was clipped by 2 bases and J by 8 bases, with 21 bases between them. Looked up from germline, CDR1 is SGHAT and CDR2 is FQNNGV. The CDR3 length is 16 residues. CDR3 nucleotide sequence: TGTGCCAGCAGCTTACGGGCTTATACAGGGTTGGGGGGCTACACCTTC. Translating gives CASSLRAYTGLGGYTF.

This chain joins TRBV18 and TRBJ1-3, with no clear D. The V end lost 6 bases, the J end lost 14 bases, and 14 bases lay between the germline ends. CDR1 is KGHSH, CDR2 LQKENI, per germline. There are 11 residues in the CDR3. The CDR3, as DNA: TGTGCCAGCTCCCTGGCGGAGGGTCTATATTTT. Translated, it gives CASSLAEGLYF.

This chain joins TRBV10-3 and TRBJ2-5; 8 bases are shared with TRBD2. V gave up 6 bases and J gave up 1 base; unmatched junction bases: 4. This CDR3 has 14 amino acids. Germline V gives CDR1 ENHRY, CDR2 SYGVKD. CDR3 in amino acids: CAIRSGGVQETQYF. In nucleotides, the CDR3 is TGTGCCATCAGGAGCGGGGGAGTCCAAGAGACCCAGTACTTC.

The V call is TRBV6-2 or TRBV6-3, the J call TRBJ1-2; possible D gene TRBD1, 5 bases. With 0 bases removed from V and 4 bases from J, the gap between germline ends came to 12 bases. This CDR3 spans 15 amino acids. Germline CDR1 is MNHEY and CDR2 is SVGEGT. The CDR3: CASSYSPGTLYGYTF. DNA of the CDR3: TGTGCCAGCAGTTACTCCCCCGGGACTCTCTATGGCTACACCTTC.

This clone came up a few times. CDR3 residues: CASSEGGQGSSPLHF. For the CDR3, the DNA is TGTGCCAGTAGCGAAGGGGGACAGGGGAGTTCACCCCTCCACTTT. The chain has TRBV19 and TRBJ1-6, with 10 bases fitting TRBD1. With V trimmed by 6 bases and J by 9 bases, 8 bases remained unmatched. Germline loops: CDR1 LNHDA, CDR2 SQIVND (reference sequence). This CDR3 is built from 15 residues.